This TCR beta chain appears in the sequencing data of a study of blood T cells in healthy people across ages. Next came a second PCR, run for about 7 to 12 cycles, which used a sample-barcoded 5' primer along with a J-beta primer mix. Unique molecular identifiers of 12 random nucleotides labeled each cDNA. Any given sample supplied a minimum of 2.5 million CDR3-containing paired-end reads. Each CDR3 protein gets one entry after TCRdb re-called the 5' RACE reads with MiXCR. The sample carries about 1.6 million distinct CDR3 sequences, roughly 32% recorded once. The germline V gene encodes CDR1 SGHRS and CDR2 YFSETQ. The CDR3 is 15 amino acids. This clonotype was detected once. A junction end diverges from the germline sequence, so it may reflect a read error.

The specimen sequenced was blood. This receptor was identified in a woman aged 30 to 39 in good health. The V gene is TRBV5-1, the J gene TRBJ2-7; D unclear. This chain's CDR3 is CASGLVAGRAYEQYF. The CDR3 bases are TGCGCCAGCGGCTTGGTGGCAGGCCGCGCCTACGAGCAGTACTTC. Using reference TRBV5-1 and TRBJ2-7 for the parts outside the CDR3, the full variable domain is KAGVTQTPRYLIKTRGQQVTLSCSPISGHRSVSWYQQTPGQGLQFLFEYFSETQRNKGNFPGRFSGRQFSNSRSEMNVSTLELGDSALYLCASGLVAGRAYEQYFGPGTRLTVT.